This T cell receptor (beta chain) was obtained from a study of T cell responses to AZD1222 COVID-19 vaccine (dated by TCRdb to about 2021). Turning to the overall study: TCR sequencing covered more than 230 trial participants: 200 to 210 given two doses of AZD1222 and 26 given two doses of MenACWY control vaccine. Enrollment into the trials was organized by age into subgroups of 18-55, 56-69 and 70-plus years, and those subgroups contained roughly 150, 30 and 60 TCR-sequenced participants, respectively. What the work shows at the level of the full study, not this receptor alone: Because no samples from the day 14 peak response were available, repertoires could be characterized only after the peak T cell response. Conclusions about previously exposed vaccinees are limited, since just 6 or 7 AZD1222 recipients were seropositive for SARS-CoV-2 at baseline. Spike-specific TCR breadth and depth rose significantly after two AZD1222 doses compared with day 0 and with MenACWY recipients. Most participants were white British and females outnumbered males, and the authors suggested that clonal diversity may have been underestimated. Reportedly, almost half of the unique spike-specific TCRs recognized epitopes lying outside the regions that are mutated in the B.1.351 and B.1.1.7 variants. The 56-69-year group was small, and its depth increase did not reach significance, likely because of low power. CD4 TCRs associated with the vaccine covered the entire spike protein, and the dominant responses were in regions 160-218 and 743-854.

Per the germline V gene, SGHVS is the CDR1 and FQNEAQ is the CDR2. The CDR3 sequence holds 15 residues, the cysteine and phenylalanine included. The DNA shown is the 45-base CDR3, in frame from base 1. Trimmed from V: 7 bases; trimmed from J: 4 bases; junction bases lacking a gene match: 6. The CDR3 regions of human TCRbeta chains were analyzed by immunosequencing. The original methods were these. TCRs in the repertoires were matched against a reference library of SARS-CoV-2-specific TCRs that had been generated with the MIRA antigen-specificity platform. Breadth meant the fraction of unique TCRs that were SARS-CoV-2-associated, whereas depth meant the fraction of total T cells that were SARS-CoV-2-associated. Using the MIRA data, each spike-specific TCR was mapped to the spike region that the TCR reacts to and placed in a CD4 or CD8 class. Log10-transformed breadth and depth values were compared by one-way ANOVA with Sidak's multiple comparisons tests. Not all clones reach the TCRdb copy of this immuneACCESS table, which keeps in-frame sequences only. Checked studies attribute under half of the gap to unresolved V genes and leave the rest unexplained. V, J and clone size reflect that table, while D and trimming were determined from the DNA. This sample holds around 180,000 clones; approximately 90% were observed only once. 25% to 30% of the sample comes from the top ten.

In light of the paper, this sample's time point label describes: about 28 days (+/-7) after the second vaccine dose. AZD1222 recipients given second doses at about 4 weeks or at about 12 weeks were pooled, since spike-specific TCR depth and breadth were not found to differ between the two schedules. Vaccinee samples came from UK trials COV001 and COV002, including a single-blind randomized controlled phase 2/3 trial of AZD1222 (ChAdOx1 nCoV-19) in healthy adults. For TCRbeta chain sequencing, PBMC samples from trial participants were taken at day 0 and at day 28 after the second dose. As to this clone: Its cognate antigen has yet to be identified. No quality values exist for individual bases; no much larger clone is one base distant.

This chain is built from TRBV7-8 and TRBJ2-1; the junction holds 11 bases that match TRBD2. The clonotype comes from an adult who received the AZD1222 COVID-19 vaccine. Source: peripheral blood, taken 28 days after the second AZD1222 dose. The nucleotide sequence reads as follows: TGTGCCAGCAACTACATAGCGGGAGGGTACAATGAGCAGTTCTTC. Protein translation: CASNYIAGGYNEQFF.